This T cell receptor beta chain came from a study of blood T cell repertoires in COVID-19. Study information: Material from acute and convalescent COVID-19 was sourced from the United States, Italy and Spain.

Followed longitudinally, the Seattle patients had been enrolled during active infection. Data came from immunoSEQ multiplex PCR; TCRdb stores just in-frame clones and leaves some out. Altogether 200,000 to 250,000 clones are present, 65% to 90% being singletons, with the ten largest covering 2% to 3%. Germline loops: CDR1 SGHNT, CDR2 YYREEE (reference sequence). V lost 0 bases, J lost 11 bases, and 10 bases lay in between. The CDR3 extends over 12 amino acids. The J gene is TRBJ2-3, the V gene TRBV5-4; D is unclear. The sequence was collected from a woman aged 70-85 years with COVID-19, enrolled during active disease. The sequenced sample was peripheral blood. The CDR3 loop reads CASSLVRSQQYF. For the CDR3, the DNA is TGTGCCAGCAGCTTGGTTCGGAGCCAGCAGTATTTT.